The 3 T cell receptor beta chains in this list originate from one sample, sequenced in a study of shared clonotypes between healthy human individuals. The data were produced by immunoSEQ multiplex PCR, yet TCRdb's version contains in-frame clones alone and is incomplete. The sample shows over 850,000 clones, 78% of them seen only once. Sequencing input: memory CD4+ T cells from PBMCs. As for subset: CD45RA-negative fraction. These receptors originate from a man aged 18-30 years in good health. Some clones in this sample may be carry-over from other donors' samples.

The chain joins TRBV5-6 to TRBJ2-5; the match to TRBD2 covers 10 bases. The CDR3 extends over 16 amino acids. Germline V gives CDR1 SGHDT, CDR2 YYEEEE. Unmatched junction bases numbered 10, after V lost 3 bases and J lost 5 bases. Here the CDR3 reads CASSSPIAGGWETQYF. In DNA, the CDR3 is TGTGCCAGCAGCTCGCCTATAGCGGGAGGTTGGGAGACCCAGTACTTC. Complete variable domain (other parts from reference TRBV5-6 and TRBJ2-5): DAGVTQSPTHLIKTRGQQVTLRCSPKSGHDTVSWYQQALGQGPQFIFQYYEEEERQRGNFPDRFSGHQFPNYSSELNVNALLLGDSALYLCASSSPIAGGWETQYFGPGTRLLVL.

This clone was detected once. Other nucleotide sequences from this sample produce the same CDR3. The chain employs TRBV7-2 and TRBJ1-5; D gene ambiguous. Trimming removed 5 bases from V and 0 bases from J, with 8 bases in between. CDR1 SGHTA and CDR2 FQGNSA come from the germline V gene. The CDR3 is 14 amino acids. The CDR3, as DNA: TGTGCCAGCAGCCTACAGAGTAGCAATCAGCCCCAGCATTTT. It translates to CASSLQSSNQPQHF. Combining the CDR3 with reference TRBV7-2 and TRBJ1-5 gives the whole variable domain GAGVSQSPSNKVTEKGKDVELRCDPISGHTALYWYRQSLGQGLEFLIYFQGNSAPDKSGLPSDRFSAERTGGSVSTLTIQRTQQEDSAVYLCASSLQSSNQPQHFGDGTRLSIL.

This sequence joins TRBV15 and TRBJ1-5; 8 positions agree with TRBD1. Germline V gene data show CDR1 as LNHNV and CDR2 as YYDKDF (reference sequence). V lost 0 bases to trimming and J lost 6 bases; unmatched junction nucleotides: 4. There are 15 residues in the CDR3. For the CDR3, the DNA is TGTGCCACCAGCAGAGATCAGGGGGCCAGTCAGCCCCAGCATTTT. Translated: CATSRDQGASQPQHF.